A single sample gave rise to the 2 T cell receptor beta chains below, sequenced in a study of patients and donors after allogeneic stem cell transplantation. MiXCR, run by TCRdb on the RT-PCR reads, gives a single entry per CDR3 protein. In the table there are about 96,000 distinct CDR3 sequences, about 44% of which are singletons. Sequencing was done on a sample of blood, either unsorted or a sorted T cell fraction (not recorded which). These receptor sequences come from a human donor who was either an allogeneic HSCT recipient or a stem cell or donor lymphocyte infusion donor (not recorded which). It is not recorded whose cells these are; they may come from a transplant donor.

The CDR3 sequence: CASSFHRGGTEAFF. Here the CDR3 DNA reads TGTGCCAGCAGCTTCCACAGGGGAGGTACTGAAGCTTTCTTT. The gene calls are TRBV5-5 and TRBJ1-1; TRBD1 matches at 7 bases. The germline V gene has CDR1 SGHKS and CDR2 YYEKEE (reference sequence). V shed 2 bases, J shed 5 bases, and the junction held 6 bases outside the gene matches. The CDR3 consists of 14 residues. The full variable domain, in which reference TRBV5-5 and TRBJ1-1 provide the parts outside the CDR3, is DAGVTQSPTHLIKTRGQQVTLRCSPISGHKSVSWYQQVLGQGPQFIFQYYEKEERGRGNFPDRFSARQFPNYSSELNVNALLLGDSALYLCASSFHRGGTEAFFGQGTRLTVV.

Written as DNA, the CDR3 is TGTGCCAGCAGTTTAGCGGGGACAGCCGTCAATCAGCCCCAGCATTTT. Translated, it gives CASSLAGTAVNQPQHF. This chain uses TRBV12-3 or TRBV12-4 with TRBJ1-5, with 7 positions matching TRBD1. The CDR3 covers 16 residues. J was trimmed by 3 bases and V by 0 bases; bases with no gene match: 5.